Following are 5 T cell receptor beta chains from one sample sequenced in a study of blood T cell repertoires in COVID-19 (TCRdb year 2020). The library was prepared using the immunoSEQ multiplex PCR assay. TCRdb obtained this table from immuneACCESS and retained in-frame rearrangements with V and J assigned. These tables miss some clones; where compared with another copy, unresolved V genes account for less than half of the shortfall, and the remainder is unexplained. This sample is represented by some 14,000 clones; nearly 90% of them were singletons. More than 20% of the sample lies in the top ten. The sequenced sample was peripheral blood. The origin of the receptors is a human donor with active COVID-19. The donor label of this sample is uncertain.

This chain links TRBV7-2 with TRBJ1-6, with D tentatively TRBD1 (5 bases). CDR3 length equals 14 residues. V lost 2 bases to trimming and J lost 13 bases, with 15 bases between them. Germline CDR1 and CDR2: SGHTA and FQGNSA. The CDR3 loop is CASSLSVRGPPLHF. DNA of the CDR3: TGTGCCAGCAGCTTAAGCGTGCGGGGACCCCCCCTCCACTTT.

This clone was counted only a few times. As DNA, the CDR3 is TGTGCCAGCAGTTACTCGATGGCCCTGGGGCGCCCCGGTCAGCCCCAGCATTTT. Protein product: CASSYSMALGRPGQPQHF. The chain uses TRBV6-7 and TRBJ1-5; maybe TRBD1 (5 bases). TRBV6-7 is assigned to the ORF class and has an uncertain function. Trimming cost V 0 bases and J 6 bases, with 21 bases left between them. This CDR3 is 18 amino acids long.

The chain recombines TRBV2 with TRBJ2-1; 7 bases align to TRBD2. From germline, CDR1 is SNHLY and CDR2 FYNNEI. The ends lost 2 bases at V and 3 bases at J; junction bases unmatched: 4. CDR3 length: 15 residues. As DNA, the CDR3 is TGTGCCAGCAGTGAACAAGCGGGGAACTACAATGAGCAGTTCTTC. Its translation is CASSEQAGNYNEQFF. Combining the CDR3 with reference TRBV2 and TRBJ2-1 gives the whole variable domain EPEVTQTPSHQVTQMGQEVILRCVPISNHLYFYWYRQILGQKVEFLVSFYNNEISEKSEIFDDQFSVERPDGSNFTLKIRSTKLEDSAMYFCASSEQAGNYNEQFFGPGTRLTVL.

The chain carries TRBV5-5 and TRBJ2-4; 15 nucleotides align to TRBD2. The CDR3 sequence is 19 residues long. The ends lost 4 bases at V and 1 base at J; junction bases unmatched: 9. Germline V CDR1 and CDR2: SGHKS, YYEKEE (reference sequence). The CDR3 sequence is CASSIGLAGGFAAKNIQYF. Here the CDR3 DNA reads TGTGCCAGCAGCATCGGACTAGCGGGGGGGTTTGCGGCCAAAAACATTCAGTACTTC.

J is TRBJ2-1 and V is TRBV7-8; 12 positions agree with TRBD1. The CDR3 runs to 18 residues. J lost 0 bases, V lost 0 bases, and 3 bases had no gene match. Germline V gives CDR1 SGHVS, CDR2 FQNEAQ. The CDR3 sequence: CASSLAGQGAYSYNEQFF. The CDR3 DNA follows: TGTGCCAGCAGCTTAGCGGGACAGGGGGCTTACTCCTACAATGAGCAGTTCTTC. The full variable domain, with the rest looked up from reference TRBV7-8 and TRBJ2-1, is GAGVSQSPRYKVAKRGQDVALRCDPISGHVSLFWYQQALGQGPEFLTYFQNEAQLDKSGLPSDRFFAERPEGSVSTLKIQRTQQEDSAVYLCASSLAGQGAYSYNEQFFGPGTRLTVL.